The T cell receptor delta chain described here comes from a study of gamma-delta chains in newborns, infants, children. Across the study: Microbial exposure reportedly drives polyclonal innate γδ T cell expansion after birth.

This clone was observed a few times. The junction departs from germline at one end; a sequencing error may be responsible. The CDR3 runs to 14 residues. Germline CDR1 and CDR2: GEAIGNYY and EKD. TCRdb re-identified clones in the reads via CATT. The table shows 8,500 to 10,000 delta-chain clones, with 22% occurring only once. This chain connects TRDV2 to TRDJ1, with 7 bases matching TRDD3. The receptor's source is a child who was a newborn, infant or young child, either healthy, febrile or measles-vaccinated (not recorded which). The sample consisted of blood. The DNA for the CDR3 is TGTGCCTGTGACCCCCTGGGGGCTCGCGATAAACCCATCTTT. This gives the protein CACDPLGARDKPIF.